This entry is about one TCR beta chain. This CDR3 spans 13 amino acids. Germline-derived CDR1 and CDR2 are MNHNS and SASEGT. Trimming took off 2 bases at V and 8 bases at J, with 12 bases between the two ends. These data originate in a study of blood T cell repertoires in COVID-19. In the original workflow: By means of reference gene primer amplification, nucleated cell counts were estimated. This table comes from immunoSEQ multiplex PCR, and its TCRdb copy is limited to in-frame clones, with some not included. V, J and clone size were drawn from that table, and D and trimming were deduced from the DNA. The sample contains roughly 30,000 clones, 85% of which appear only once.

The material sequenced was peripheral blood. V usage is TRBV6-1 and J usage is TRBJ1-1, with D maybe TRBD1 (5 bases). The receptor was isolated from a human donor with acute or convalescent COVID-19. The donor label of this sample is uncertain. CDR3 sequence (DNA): TGTGCCAGCAGTGAACCAAATGCAGGGGAAGCTTTCTTT. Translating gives CASSEPNAGEAFF.